The 28 T cell receptor beta chains presented below share a single source sample, sequenced in a study of cytomegalovirus exposure and HLA in healthy donors. This PCR relied on a set of 60 Vbeta primers and 13 Jbeta primers. Sequencing used immunoSEQ multiplex PCR; TCRdb keeps in-frame clones, though not all of them. The table has roughly 80,000 clones, 72% seen once. The material sequenced was PBMCs. These receptor sequences come from a man aged 55 to 70 in good health and CMV-seropositive.

The chain combines TRBV19 with TRBJ2-6, with 7 bases that match TRBD1. Germline values: CDR1 LNHDA, CDR2 SQIVND (reference sequence). V dropped 2 bases and J dropped 2; count of bases not matched to a gene: 0. CDR3 size: 15 residues. DNA of the CDR3: TGTGCCAGTAGTATAACAGGGGCTGGGGCCAACGTCCTGACTTTC. Translation gives CASSITGAGANVLTF.

This chain connects TRBV2 to TRBJ1-1, with 7 positions matching TRBD1. Germline V gives CDR1 SNHLY, CDR2 FYNNEI. After removal of 5 bases from V and 4 bases from J, the junction contained 4 bases not matched to a gene. The CDR3 is 13 amino acids. CDR3 coding DNA: TGTGCCAGCAGTACAGGGGTCGGCACTGAAGCTTTCTTT. The encoded protein is CASSTGVGTEAFF. The full variable domain, completed using reference TRBV2 and TRBJ1-1, is EPEVTQTPSHQVTQMGQEVILRCVPISNHLYFYWYRQILGQKVEFLVSFYNNEISEKSEIFDDQFSVERPDGSNFTLKIRSTKLEDSAMYFCASSTGVGTEAFFGQGTRLTVV.

J is TRBJ2-7 and V is TRBV10-2; weak D call: TRBD1 (6 bases). This CDR3 is 13 amino acids long. Trimming took 1 base from V and 4 from J, leaving 8 bases between them. Germline lookup yields CDR1 WSHSY and CDR2 SAAADI. CDR3 coding DNA: TGCGCCAGCAGTGAGTACAGGGATTACGAGCAGTACTTC. This translates into CASSEYRDYEQYF.

The chain links TRBV27 to TRBJ2-7; perhaps TRBD1 as D (6 bases). Germline V gene lookup returns CDR1 MNHEY and CDR2 SMNVEV (reference sequence). The CDR3 has 15 amino acids. Trimming removed 6 bases at V and 0 bases at J, with 15 bases between. CDR3 DNA: TGTGCCAGCAGCCTAAACAGGGACCCCTCCTACGAGCAGTACTTC. This sequence encodes CASSLNRDPSYEQYF.

This clone is a singleton in its sample. V and J are TRBV4-2 and TRBJ1-1; D gene unclear. The V gene's germline CDR1 is LGHNA and CDR2 YNFKEQ. V lost 0 bases and J lost 5, with 10 bases in between. The CDR3 runs 14 residues. In DNA, the CDR3 is TGTGCCAGCAGCCAAGAACCCCTAAAGACTGAAGCTTTCTTT. Translating it yields CASSQEPLKTEAFF.

On this clone: Relative to the germline gene, one junction end is altered; a read error may explain this. V is TRBV7-9 and J is TRBJ2-2; the D gene is possibly TRBD1 (5 bases). Germline CDR1 reads SEHNR; CDR2 reads FQNEAQ (reference sequence). The CDR3 covers 14 residues. Here the CDR3 DNA reads TGTTCCAGCAGCTTAGGACAGAACACCGGGGAGCTGTTTTTT. It yields the protein CSSSLGQNTGELFF.

V usage is TRBV5-6 and J usage is TRBJ1-6; 7 nucleotides match TRBD1. V was clipped by 4 bases and J by 7 bases; unmatched bases: 14. Germline CDR1 reads SGHDT; CDR2 reads YYEEEE. This CDR3 comprises 17 residues. DNA for the CDR3: TGTGCCAGCAGCCCGGGGGGGGCAGGGACAGCAAATTCACCCCTCCACTTT. Its protein is CASSPGGAGTANSPLHF.

The chain uses TRBV7-9 and TRBJ2-3; 7 nucleotides line up with TRBD1. The junction had 5 bases not matched to a gene; V was cut back by 2 bases and J by 0 bases. This CDR3 has 16 amino acids. CDR1 SEHNR and CDR2 FQNEAQ come from the germline V gene (reference sequence). The CDR3 DNA is TGTGCCAGCAGCTTATATCGGGGACAGAGCACAGATACGCAGTATTTT. Translation: CASSLYRGQSTDTQYF.

The CDR3 DNA reads TGCGCCAGCAGCTTGGGGGGACAGTTAGTCTCTGCAACTAATGAAAAACTGTTTTTT. Translated: CASSLGGQLVSATNEKLFF. This rearrangement joins TRBV5-1 to TRBJ1-4; 7 bases line up with TRBD1. The ends lost 0 bases at V and 0 bases at J; junction bases unmatched: 11. There are 19 residues in the CDR3. The germline gives CDR1 SGHRS, CDR2 YFSETQ. Together with reference TRBV5-1 and TRBJ1-4, the CDR3 gives the full variable domain: KAGVTQTPRYLIKTRGQQVTLSCSPISGHRSVSWYQQTPGQGLQFLFEYFSETQRNKGNFPGRFSGRQFSNSRSEMNVSTLELGDSALYLCASSLGGQLVSATNEKLFFGSGTQLSVL.

The gene calls are TRBV9 and TRBJ2-7, with D perhaps matching TRBD2 (6 bases). Gene TRBJ2-1 matches the end of the DNA better, so the J call may be wrong. Germline V gives CDR1 SGDLS, CDR2 YYNGEE. The CDR3 has 17 amino acids. CDR3 coding DNA: TGTGCCAGCAGCGTAGCTGCATTGGAGGGCCCGTGGAATGAGCAGTTCTTC. Protein sequence: CASSVAALEGPWNEQFF.

This chain links TRBV28 with TRBJ2-7; D is ambiguous. This CDR3 is 12 amino acids long. Trimming stripped 2 bases from V and 2 bases from J, with 4 bases between. Germline CDR1 reads MDHEN; CDR2 reads SYDVKM. CDR3 bases: TGTGCCAGCAGTTTACCCACCTACGAGCAGTACTTC. Protein product: CASSLPTYEQYF.

This chain joins TRBV30 and TRBJ1-1; a weak D match, TRBD1 (5 bases). The V and J ends lost 0 bases and 3 bases respectively, with 8 bases between them. This CDR3 region has 13 residues. Germline CDR1 GTSNPN, CDR2 SVGIG (reference sequence). The chain's CDR3 is CAWSVGVYTEAFF. CDR3 DNA sequence: TGTGCCTGGAGTGTAGGGGTCTACACTGAAGCTTTCTTT.

The CDR3 nucleotides read TGTGCCAGCAGCTTAGGGACTAGCAATCCCGTTAGCACAGATACGCAGTATTTT. It codes for CASSLGTSNPVSTDTQYF. The J gene is TRBJ2-3, the V gene TRBV7-2, with TRBD2 identical over 8 bases. Germline CDR1 and CDR2: SGHTA and FQGNSA. The CDR3 sequence is 18 residues long. V lost 1 base and J lost 0; bases outside the gene matches: 9.

This rearrangement joins TRBV7-8 to TRBJ2-7; D call uncertain. V was shortened by 1 base and J by 3 bases, with 10 bases between the two germline ends. The length of the CDR3 is 14 residues. Looked up from germline, CDR1 is SGHVS and CDR2 is FQNEAQ. CDR3 nucleotides: TGTGCCAGCAGCTTAGGCAGGTTCGGCTACGAGCAGTACTTC. Translating it yields CASSLGRFGYEQYF.

This clone occurred a few times. The chain combines TRBV28 with TRBJ2-2; no firm D call. From germline, CDR1 is MDHEN and CDR2 SYDVKM. Trimming stripped 1 base from V and 0 bases from J, with 12 bases between. CDR3 length: 17 amino acids. The CDR3 reads CASSLFAGLTNTGELFF. The CDR3 coding sequence is TGTGCCAGCAGTTTATTCGCAGGCTTGACGAACACCGGGGAGCTGTTTTTT.

This clone showed up just a few times. The V call is TRBV6-1, the J call TRBJ2-3; 7 nucleotides agree with TRBD2. The CDR3 spans 17 residues. V shed 2 bases and J 1 base; nucleotides not matched to a gene: 9. CDR1 is MNHNS, CDR2 SASEGT, per germline. The CDR3 region has the DNA TGTGCCAGCAGTGAATGGGAGCGGGGACTGGGCACAGATACGCAGTATTTT. This gives the protein CASSEWERGLGTDTQYF.

The chain combines TRBV4-1 with TRBJ2-3; TRBD2 agrees at 10 bases. This CDR3 contains 18 residues. Trimming removed 4 bases from V and 4 bases from J; junction bases left unmatched: 14. Germline-derived CDR1 and CDR2 are MGHRA and YSYEKL. The CDR3: CASSPRSGLAGVADTQYF. As DNA, the CDR3 is TGCGCCAGCAGCCCCCGAAGTGGTCTAGCGGGAGTCGCAGATACGCAGTATTTT.

This chain joins TRBV7-2 and TRBJ2-7; TRBD1 matches at 7 bases. CDR3 length equals 15 residues. V lost 7 bases, J lost 3 bases, and 12 bases stayed unmatched. The V gene's germline CDR1 is SGHTA and CDR2 FQGNSA. The CDR3 spells CASTSKPGQHYEQYF. The DNA of the CDR3 is TGTGCCAGCACTTCAAAGCCGGGACAGCACTACGAGCAGTACTTC.

The chain employs TRBV7-8 and TRBJ2-5, with TRBD1 identical over 8 bases. After removal of 0 bases from V and 5 bases from J, the junction contained 8 bases not matched to a gene. CDR3 length equals 16 residues. The germline V gene has CDR1 SGHVS and CDR2 FQNEAQ. CDR3 nucleotide sequence: TGTGCCAGCAGCTTAGCACCCGCAGGGGGCGACGAGACCCAGTACTTC. Protein product: CASSLAPAGGDETQYF.

This clone was seen a few times. The chain recombines TRBV4-2 with TRBJ2-1, with 8 bases matching TRBD1. J was trimmed by 6 bases and V by 5 bases; bases with no gene match: 6. CDR1 is LGHNA and CDR2 is YNFKEQ in the germline V gene. CDR3 length: 14 amino acids. For the CDR3, the DNA is TGTGCCAGCAGCACGGACAGGGTAGGCAATGAGCAGTTCTTC. Protein: CASSTDRVGNEQFF.

This chain links TRBV27 with TRBJ1-1, with 7 bases that match TRBD1. Per germline, CDR1 MNHEY and CDR2 SMNVEV (reference sequence). The junction had 1 base not matched to a gene; V was cut back by 2 bases and J by 1 base. The CDR3 extends over 14 amino acids. CDR3: CASSLGTENTEAFF. Here the CDR3 DNA reads TGTGCCAGCAGTTTAGGGACAGAGAACACTGAAGCTTTCTTT.

This clone was detected a few times. This sequence joins TRBV5-1 and TRBJ1-4; TRBD1 agrees at 7 bases. Germline V lookup: CDR1 SGHRS, CDR2 YFSETQ. There are 15 residues in the CDR3. Unmatched junction bases numbered 9, after V lost 2 bases and J lost 8 bases. The CDR3 nucleotides are TGCGCCAGCAGCTTTCGACAGGGCTCGGGCGAAAAACTGTTTTTT. It is translated as CASSFRQGSGEKLFF.

The J gene is TRBJ1-1, the V gene TRBV7-2; TRBD1 is a possible D gene (5 bases). From germline, CDR1 is SGHTA and CDR2 FQGNSA. V lost 5 bases and J 7 bases, leaving 20 bases between the germline ends. This CDR3 comprises 15 residues. The CDR3 DNA follows: TGTGCCAGCAGCAGCCAAGGTGGGGGGAGTTTTGAAGCTTTCTTT. It encodes CASSSQGGGSFEAFF. Combining the CDR3 with reference TRBV7-2 and TRBJ1-1 gives the whole variable domain GAGVSQSPSNKVTEKGKDVELRCDPISGHTALYWYRQSLGQGLEFLIYFQGNSAPDKSGLPSDRFSAERTGGSVSTLTIQRTQQEDSAVYLCASSSQGGGSFEAFFGQGTRLTVV.

The gene calls are TRBV7-8 and TRBJ2-7, with 10 positions matching TRBD1. After removal of 5 bases from V and 5 bases from J, the junction contained 3 bases not matched to a gene. The CDR3 is made up of 13 amino acids. CDR1 SGHVS and CDR2 FQNEAQ come from the germline V gene. The CDR3 nucleotides read TGTGCCAGCAGCAAGACAGGGGGCAACGAGCAGTACTTC. Its protein product is CASSKTGGNEQYF.

V and J are TRBV7-6 and TRBJ1-4; the match to TRBD1 covers 7 bases. Germline CDR1 reads SGHVS; CDR2 reads FNYEAQ. This CDR3 has 15 amino acids. V lost 1 base, J lost 8 bases, and 7 bases stayed unmatched. The CDR3 reads CASSLGWQGGEKLFF. The CDR3, as DNA: TGTGCCAGCAGCTTAGGATGGCAGGGGGGCGAAAAACTGTTTTTT.

This chain links TRBV18 with TRBJ1-2, with D perhaps matching TRBD1 (5 bases). Between the trimmed V and J ends, which lost 5 bases and 6 bases, there was a span of 13 bases. Per germline, CDR1 KGHSH and CDR2 LQKENI. The length of the CDR3 is 13 residues. The CDR3 coding sequence is TGTGCCAGCTCAATTGGGGCGGGGAATGGCTACACCTTC. This encodes CASSIGAGNGYTF. The full variable domain, its missing parts supplied by reference TRBV18 and TRBJ1-2, is NAGVMQNPRHLVRRRGQEARLRCSPMKGHSHVYWYRQLPEEGLKFMVYLQKENIIDESGMPKERFSAEFPKEGPSILRIQQVVRGDSAAYFCASSIGAGNGYTFGSGTRLTVV.

The V call is TRBV30, the J call TRBJ2-5, with D maybe TRBD2 (7 bases). There are 14 residues in the CDR3. Germline loops: CDR1 GTSNPN, CDR2 SVGIG (reference sequence). The V gene lost 3 bases and the J gene lost 5 bases, with 16 bases spanning the gap. The CDR3 DNA reads TGTGCCTGGAGGAGGGGGGGCAGGGTTGAGACCCAGTACTTC. This translates into CAWRRGGRVETQYF.

A single count supports this clone. V usage is TRBV27 and J usage is TRBJ2-1; 7 bases agree with TRBD1. After removal of 2 bases from V and 2 bases from J, the junction contained 9 bases not matched to a gene. In germline, CDR1 is MNHEY, CDR2 SMNVEV (reference sequence). This CDR3 contains 17 residues. CDR3 sequence (DNA): TGTGCCAGCAGTTTACTTGGGGGACAGTGGGCCTACAATGAGCAGTTCTTC. This codes for CASSLLGGQWAYNEQFF.